The clone carrying this TCR beta chain was picked up a small number of times. With 4 bases clipped from V and 7 bases from J, the junction kept 8 bases outside the gene matches. The CDR3 consists of 15 residues. The germline V gene has CDR1 KGHSH and CDR2 LQKENI. MiXCR, applied by TCRdb to the 5' RACE reads, yields one record per CDR3 protein. Of some 1,600,000 distinct CDR3 sequences listed, 32% are singletons. The sample originates from a study of identical twins. This TCR was recovered from a newborn girl in good health. The sequenced sample consisted of cord blood. The chain combines TRBV18 with TRBJ2-1, with TRBD1 matching 9 bases. In nucleotides, the CDR3 is TGTGCCAGCTCACACCCGGGACAGGGCGGGAATGAGCAGTTCTTC. Its protein is CASSHPGQGGNEQFF.